Listed below are T cell receptor beta chains from one sample, sequenced in a study of shared clonotypes between healthy human individuals. Profiled with immunoSEQ multiplex PCR; TCRdb holds only in-frame clones, not every one. The repertoire consists of roughly 2.2 million clones, with 85% to 95% occurring once and the leading ten covering 0.3% to 0.45%. Sample: naive CD4+ T cells from PBMCs. The receptors originated from a young man in good health. Some clones in this sample may be carry-over from other donors' samples. The CDR3 runs from the conserved cysteine through the conserved F or W. Where a row states a size, it is once, few, many or the class of an expanded clone; other rows omit it.

len,v_gene,j_gene,abundance,CDR3aa
14,TRBV25-1,TRBJ1-6,-,CASSSGLSGSPLHF
17,TRBV27,TRBJ2-3,once,CASSSFRRQGRADTQYF
13,TRBV5-6,TRBJ2-5,-,CASSLTDQKTQYF
15,TRBV7-8,TRBJ1-4,-,CASSPGQARDEKLFF
19,TRBV27,TRBJ2-3,-,CASSPMSGRHYISTDTQYF
15,TRBV29-1,TRBJ1-5,once,CSAGDGEYSNQPQHF
14,TRBV7-2,TRBJ2-7,-,CASSLGLAGGEQYF
16,TRBV2,TRBJ2-1,-,CASSGLAGVSYNEQFF
14,TRBV28,TRBJ1-1,-,CATKVGGQGTEAFF
15,TRBV7-3,TRBJ2-2,-,CASSLRGEGTGELFF
16,TRBV2,TRBJ2-7,-,CASSDLAWTSSYEQYF
16,TRBV11-2,TRBJ2-5,-,CASSSILAGGKETQYF
14,TRBV4-3,-,-,CASSHGGPAGEQYF
14,TRBV9,TRBJ1-1,-,CASSVAPGATEAFF
17,TRBV15,TRBJ2-1,-,CATSRGPGRRGDNEQFF
16,TRBV6-5,TRBJ2-2,-,CASSYSSGSGTGELFF
16,TRBV6-6,TRBJ2-5,-,CASSYSRLAGGETQYF
14,TRBV5-4,TRBJ2-7,-,CASSRALGSNEQYF
12,TRBV2,TRBJ1-2,-,CASRDRSYGYTF
15,TRBV7-8,TRBJ2-1,-,CASSLRESSYNEQFF
17,TRBV5-1,TRBJ2-1,-,CASSSLQGGTSGDEQFF
15,TRBV25-1,TRBJ2-4,-,CASSDHGLAKNIQYF
11,TRBV6-4,TRBJ1-6,-,CASRNNSPLHF
14,TRBV11-2,TRBJ2-3,-,CASSPQAVTDTQYF
16,TRBV6-1,TRBJ1-1,-,CASSEWGRLIPTEAFF
17,TRBV4-1,TRBJ1-3,-,CASSQRPPEDSGNTIYF
13,TRBV14,TRBJ1-2,-,CASSQGRLAGYTF
13,TRBV29-1,TRBJ2-2,once,CSVEVQGGGELFF
12,TRBV28,TRBJ2-2,-,CASRREAGELFF
14,TRBV5-1,TRBJ2-2,-,CASSPDTNTGELFF
13,TRBV6-5,TRBJ1-1,-,CAVAPGAYTEAFF
13,TRBV25-1,-,once,CASNLAGGHEQYF
13,TRBV6-5,TRBJ2-2,-,CASRYPGNGELFF
15,TRBV19,TRBJ1-5,-,CASSIGQRTNQPQHF
15,TRBV7-3,TRBJ2-7,-,CASSPSSAEGYEQYF
16,TRBV6-1,TRBJ2-1,-,CASSEAQGRSYNEQFF
14,TRBV7-7,TRBJ2-5,-,CASSLSREQETQYF
15,TRBV9,TRBJ2-7,-,CASSVAAGVGYEQYF
15,TRBV6-1,TRBJ1-5,once,CASSELGGTNQPQHF
16,TRBV30,TRBJ1-2,-,CAWSVGPGAASYGYTF
17,TRBV28,TRBJ1-1,-,CASSSQYRDGTNTEAFF
14,TRBV4-2,TRBJ1-6,-,CASSQEGINSPLHF